Given below is one T cell receptor (beta chain) in context. V lost 3 bases, J lost 0 bases, and 9 bases lay in between. Germline V gene lookup returns CDR1 MDHEN and CDR2 SYDVKM. The CDR3 extends over 14 amino acids. Primers: 60 Vbeta forward and 13 Jbeta reverse. Assay used: immunoSEQ multiplex PCR; TCRdb lists only in-frame clones, some missing. Its clone listing holds 150,000 or so clones. The data are from a study of cytomegalovirus exposure and HLA in healthy donors. The source is a man aged 18 to 29 in good health and CMV-seronegative. The V gene is TRBV28, the J gene TRBJ2-7; D is unresolved. Sequencing used PBMCs. CDR3 DNA: TGTGCCAGCAGTTTCGACACGAACTCCTACGAGCAGTACTTC. Its protein is CASSFDTNSYEQYF.